This TCR beta chain is from a study of CXCR3-negative and CXCR3-positive naive CD8 T cells (dated 2019 in TCRdb). About the study as a whole: In total, 110 million to 150 million TRB reads were obtained, corresponding to roughly 1.5 +/- 0.3 million reads per library. TRBV-TRBJ cluster analysis included naive subsets from a handful of donors and memory cells from 3 donors. Diversity and physicochemical repertoire analyses covered 10 to 11 donors pooled from two independent experiments.

A word on this clonotype: There is no known antigen for this receptor.

TCRdb shows the sequencer as NextSeq 550. The Human TCR Profiling Kit (MiLaboratory) was used to make UMI-labeled 5' RACE TRB cDNA libraries. The full amount of extracted RNA was used for cDNA synthesis, and the full amount of resulting cDNA was used for PCR amplification. Libraries were prepared in parallel with an identical number of PCR cycles. In the authors' own workflow: MIGEC and MiXCR extracted about 50,000 +/- 10,000 unique UMI-labeled TRB cDNA molecules per library, requiring at least two reads per UMI. On average, each library contained roughly 40,000 +/- 10,000 functional in-frame TRB CDR3 nucleotide clonotypes without stop codons. After downsampling to 5000 UMI-labeled TRB molecules per sample, diversity metrics such as normalized Shannon-Wiener and Chao1 were calculated in VDJtools. For the central five CDR3 residues, VDJtools calculated physicochemical properties weighted by clonotype size, namely interaction energy, strength, volume and Kidera factor 4. Reads reprocessed by TCRdb are summarized as one entry per CDR3 protein sequence, and DNA is absent. TCRdb's processing, not the study's, gives the V and J calls here. The sample's table covers about 94,000 distinct CDR3 sequences. The biggest ten clones account for around 0.53% of the sample.

CDR1 and CDR2, looked up from the germline V gene, are SGHRS and YFSETQ. Including the terminal cysteine and phenylalanine, the CDR3 comprises 18 residues. The record lacks a DNA sequence. The research as a whole found: Comparably high repertoire diversity was found in both naive subsets, whereas much lower repertoire diversity was found in memory CD8+ T cells. Within the same donor, TRBV-TRBJ usage looked similar between naive CXCR3-negative and CXCR3-positive cells, but memory cells had distinct patterns. Because surface CD5, which is linked to self-reactivity in mice, was comparable between the naive subsets, TCR interaction strength was also inferred from TRB CDR3 physicochemical properties. Freshly isolated PBMCs were used for most assays because CXCR3 expression partially decreased after cryopreservation. TRB CDR3s from CXCR3-positive naive cells showed higher hydrophobicity (lower Kidera factor 4), lower energy, and higher strength and volume indices than CXCR3-negative naive cells.

For every CD8+ T cell subset, a few hundred thousand cells were flow-sorted straight into RLT lysis buffer, and each subset was sorted in triplicate. To keep memory contaminants out, a stringent definition of naive CD8+ T cells was applied: CD45RO-CCR7+CD27+CD95-. Peripheral blood mononuclear cells were isolated from buffy coats by standard density gradient centrifugation. Naive CXCR3-negative and CXCR3-positive CD8+ T cells were flow-sorted on a FACSAria III. Total RNA was extracted from sorted cells with an RNeasy Mini Kit. The TCR originated in a human donor in good health. Some clones in this sample may be carry-over from other donors' samples. The chain couples TRBV5-1 to TRBJ2-7; TCRdb proposes TRBD2, but this gene call is untestable without DNA. Sequenced sample: naive CXCR3+ CD8+ T cells from blood. Interpreted using the paper, the cell subset or site label stands for: CD45RO-CCR7+CD27+CD95- naive CD8+ T cells expressing CXCR3 (TNR3+). The CDR3 region: CASSLPTQVRDFPTEQYF.